This is a list of T cell receptor beta chains from one sample in a study of OX40 agonist ivuxolimab in advanced cancers. Clones were sequenced by immunoSEQ multiplex PCR, and TCRdb holds only the in-frame ones, with some missing. The sample has 80,000 to 85,000 clones, about 81% seen once. The sample in question was CD4+ or CD8+ T cells sorted from blood, obtained in a trial of the OX40 agonist ivuxolimab. The source is an adult with an advanced solid tumor such as melanoma, head and neck, liver or kidney cancer. CDR3s include the opening cysteine and the closing phenylalanine or tryptophan.

TRBV2	TRBJ2-2	CASTGQGNTGELFF
TRBV5-8	TRBJ1-5	CASSFRDSNQPQHF
TRBV28	TRBJ2-7	CASSLSRRGFEQYF
TRBV7-8	TRBJ1-2	CASSSTESNYGYTF
TRBV19	TRBJ1-2	CASSMGAGTQNYGYTF
TRBV9	TRBJ2-2	CASSVGGGRAHNTGELFF
TRBV30	TRBJ1-1	CAWSPQGARTEAFF
TRBV27	TRBJ2-1	CASSLSSGGLDEQFF
TRBV12-5	TRBJ2-1	CASGLVLTGGSSNEQFF
TRBV7-8	TRBJ2-4	CASSLGRGAANIQYF
TRBV19	TRBJ2-5	CASRFGQGGETQYF
TRBV15	TRBJ1-1	CATSRREPGAEAFF
TRBV10-3	TRBJ2-1	CAISESTGGLGNEQFF
TRBV7-2	TRBJ1-2	CASSLAPPGGSYGYTF
TRBV9	TRBJ2-2	CASSVGRSNTGELFF
TRBV2	TRBJ2-1	CASGVAGGARPYNEQFF
TRBV7-8	TRBJ1-3	CASRSRDRGNTIYF
TRBV4-2	TRBJ2-7	CASSPRTSGINEQYF
TRBV10-3	TRBJ1-2	CASSFYRAYGYTF
TRBV10-3	TRBJ2-3	CAISEAERAQYF
TRBV5-1	TRBJ2-1	CASGGGRGTNEQFF
TRBV6-4	TRBJ2-1	CASSPGQGSDEQFF
TRBV11-2	TRBJ2-2	CASSAPRSSQSTGELFF
TRBV4-3	TRBJ1-1	CASSQWTGQGAEAFF
TRBV7-9	TRBJ1-6	CASTADRYNSPLHF
TRBV6-5	TRBJ1-5	CASSRRQRNQPQHF
TRBV12-2	TRBJ2-7	CASRLAPPTGVGTYEQYF
TRBV19	TRBJ1-2	CASTTLPDSYGYTF
TRBV10-3	TRBJ1-2	CAISEGGAVGYTF
TRBV19	TRBJ1-2	CASSGQGLRGYTF
TRBV7-6	TRBJ2-3	CASSPAFGTQYF
TRBV27	TRBJ1-3	CASSSIPGPPLSGNTIYF
TRBV6-5	TRBJ1-1	CASSYSGGTEAFF
TRBV4-3	TRBJ2-1	CASSQEPFYNEQFF